The 31 T cell receptor beta chains in this list originate from one sample, sequenced in a study of control samples from healthy donors and cancer patients. Clones were sequenced by immunoSEQ multiplex PCR, and TCRdb holds only the in-frame ones, with some missing. This sample has roughly 150,000 clones; approximately 90% occur once, and the top ten carry 0.68%. Sequencing input: blood. The receptors derive from a woman younger than 45 in good health.

The chain combines TRBV30 with TRBJ2-2; possible D gene TRBD1, 5 bases. CDR3 length equals 15 residues. Germline V lookup: CDR1 GTSNPN, CDR2 SVGIG (reference sequence). V was clipped by 2 bases and J by 1 base, with 11 bases between them. CDR3: CAWSSRRVNTGELFF. The CDR3 nucleotides read TGTGCCTGGAGTTCGCGCAGGGTGAACACCGGGGAGCTGTTTTTT.

The chain employs TRBV3-1 (or the pseudogene TRBV3-2) and TRBJ2-7; D might be TRBD2 (5 bases). The CDR3 loop spans 14 amino acids. Germline CDR1 and CDR2: LGHDT and YNNKEL (reference sequence). V was clipped by 4 bases and J by 0 bases, with 10 bases between them. The CDR3 loop is CASSPGIPSYEQYF. The CDR3 DNA reads TGTGCCAGCAGCCCCGGGATCCCCTCCTACGAGCAGTACTTC.

The rearrangement links TRBV7-2 to TRBJ1-1, with D unresolved. Per germline, CDR1 SGHTA and CDR2 FQGNSA. CDR3 size: 14 residues. Trimming cost V 3 bases and J 4 bases, with 12 bases left between them. For the CDR3, the DNA is TGTGCCAGCAGCTTCGGCGGGTCGGGCACTGAAGCTTTCTTT. It codes for CASSFGGSGTEAFF.

This chain links TRBV5-1 with TRBJ2-3; D gene uncertain. The germline V and J ends were trimmed by 1 base and 2 bases, with 5 bases remaining between them. CDR1 is SGHRS, CDR2 YFSETQ, per germline. The CDR3 contains 13 residues. The CDR3: CASSLIPTDTQYF. In DNA form, the CDR3 reads TGCGCCAGCAGCTTGATACCCACAGATACGCAGTATTTT.

The V gene is TRBV7-9, the J gene TRBJ2-1, with D possibly being TRBD1 (8 bases). Germline loops: CDR1 SEHNR, CDR2 FQNEAQ (reference sequence). This CDR3 is 14 amino acids long. Between the trimmed V and J ends, which lost 4 bases and 5 bases, there was a span of 12 bases. DNA for the CDR3: TGTGCCAGCAGCTGGACAGGGAGGGACAATGAGCAGTTCTTC. It specifies CASSWTGRDNEQFF.

The gene calls are TRBV28 and TRBJ2-7; TRBD1 agrees at 8 bases. This CDR3 has 12 amino acids. The V and J ends lost 4 bases and 6 bases, in that order; junction bases with no gene match: 2. Germline-derived CDR1 and CDR2 are MDHEN and SYDVKM. The CDR3 DNA sequence: TGTGCCAGCAGTTGGACAGGGAGCGAGCAGTACTTC. It is translated as CASSWTGSEQYF.

The chain joins TRBV7-2 to TRBJ1-4; a possible D gene is TRBD1 (6 bases). The V and J ends lost 1 base and 8 bases respectively, with 11 bases between them. The CDR3 is 14 residues long. Germline V gene lookup returns CDR1 SGHTA and CDR2 FQGNSA. As DNA, the CDR3 is TGTGCCAGCAGCTTAGAGGGGGTGGACGAAAAACTGTTTTTT. This encodes CASSLEGVDEKLFF.

This clone came up a few times. V usage is TRBV30 and J usage is TRBJ2-3; a possible D gene is TRBD1 (6 bases). Germline-derived CDR1 and CDR2 are GTSNPN and SVGIG (reference sequence). V dropped 3 bases and J dropped 5 bases, with 15 bases sitting between them. This CDR3 spans 14 amino acids. CDR3 residues: CAWSPPGTLDTQYF. DNA of the CDR3: TGTGCCTGGAGCCCCCCCGGGACATTAGATACGCAGTATTTT.

A single count supports this clone. This chain joins TRBV19 and TRBJ2-3; D is undetermined. V gave up 5 bases and J gave up 2 bases, with 2 bases separating them. There are 11 residues in the CDR3. Germline loops: CDR1 LNHDA, CDR2 SQIVND (reference sequence). The CDR3 spells CASSHTDTQYF. The CDR3 DNA reads as TGTGCCAGTAGTCACACAGATACGCAGTATTTT.

The chain is built from TRBV9 and TRBJ2-7, with a possible D match to TRBD1 (6 bases). Germline CDR1 SGDLS, CDR2 YYNGEE. Trimming cost V 4 bases and J 1 base, with 18 bases left between them. The CDR3 runs 16 residues. The CDR3 coding sequence is TGTGCCAGCAGCCCTTCCCAGGGGAAGGGGTCCTACGAGCAGTACTTC. This sequence encodes CASSPSQGKGSYEQYF.

In this sample, this clone turned up once. This chain connects TRBV18 to TRBJ1-4; a weak D match, TRBD1 (5 bases). The germline V and J ends were trimmed by 3 bases and 8 bases, with 10 bases remaining between them. The CDR3 length is 13 residues. Germline CDR1 KGHSH, CDR2 LQKENI. The CDR3 coding sequence is TGTGCCAGCTCACCCGAAAGGGGAGAAAAACTGTTTTTT. Amino acids: CASSPERGEKLFF.

The chain recombines TRBV27 with TRBJ1-1; 7 bases fit TRBD1. The ends lost 4 bases at V and 5 bases at J; junction bases unmatched: 4. The CDR3 is made up of 13 amino acids. Germline V gives CDR1 MNHEY, CDR2 SMNVEV (reference sequence). CDR3 sequence: CASSSQGWTEAFF. As DNA, the CDR3 is TGTGCCAGCAGTTCACAGGGGTGGACTGAAGCTTTCTTT.

The V gene is TRBV25-1, the J gene TRBJ2-4, with 8 bases matching TRBD1. This CDR3 region has 16 residues. V was pared by 3 bases and J by 12 bases, with 16 bases of the junction left unmatched. From germline, CDR1 is MGHDK and CDR2 SYGVNS. CDR3 bases: TGTGCCAGCAGTGAGAGGTCGGCAGGGGGCGCGATCACTCAGTACTTC. It codes for CASSERSAGGAITQYF.

The gene calls are TRBV27 and TRBJ2-7, with a possible D match to TRBD1 (6 bases). The length of the CDR3 is 14 residues. CDR1 is MNHEY, CDR2 SMNVEV, per germline (reference sequence). V was shortened by 3 bases and J by 3 bases, with 12 bases between the two germline ends. CDR3 amino acids: CASSFRDILYEQYF. CDR3 nucleotide sequence: TGTGCCAGCAGTTTCCGGGACATCCTCTACGAGCAGTACTTC.

The chain joins TRBV29-1 to TRBJ2-7, with 7 bases that match TRBD2. This CDR3 spans 14 amino acids. The J segment lost 0 bases and the V segment lost 1 base, leaving 3 bases of the junction unmatched. Germline values: CDR1 SQVTM, CDR2 ANQGSEA. The CDR3 loop reads CSVEGGGSSYEQYF. CDR3 sequence (DNA): TGCAGCGTTGAAGGGGGAGGGAGCTCCTACGAGCAGTACTTC.

The J gene is TRBJ2-1, the V gene TRBV29-1; TRBD2 is a possible D gene (5 bases). Trimming left V 4 bases short and J 3 bases short, with 19 bases between. This CDR3 region has 16 residues. Germline CDR1 and CDR2: SQVTM and ANQGSEA. CDR3 DNA sequence: TGCAGCGTTGGCCCTTCTGGGCGGGCGTACTACAATGAGCAGTTCTTC. Translating it yields CSVGPSGRAYYNEQFF.

This chain uses TRBV7-2 with TRBJ2-7; D is uncertain. Germline values: CDR1 SGHTA, CDR2 FQGNSA. The CDR3 contains 11 residues. V was clipped by 1 base and J by 6 bases, with 4 bases between them. CDR3 sequence: CASSLGAEQYF. CDR3 coding DNA: TGTGCCAGCAGCTTAGGGGCCGAGCAGTACTTC.

The count of this clone is one. The chain is built from TRBV7-6 and TRBJ2-7; D gene unclear. The V gene lost 0 bases and the J gene lost 0 bases, with 6 bases spanning the gap. Germline V gene sequence: CDR1 SGHVS, CDR2 FNYEAQ. The CDR3 consists of 14 residues. The CDR3 bases are TGTGCCAGCAGCTTAGCGTTCAGCTCCTACGAGCAGTACTTC. Its protein product is CASSLAFSSYEQYF.

V usage is TRBV6-5 and J usage is TRBJ1-4; tentatively, D is TRBD1 (6 bases). Deletions cut 3 bases from V and 8 bases from J, with 16 bases between. Germline CDR1 MNHEY, CDR2 SVGAGI. The CDR3 sequence is 15 residues long. The CDR3 sequence: CASSYSSGTQEKLFF. The CDR3 coding sequence is TGTGCCAGCAGTTATAGTTCAGGGACACAGGAAAAACTGTTTTTT.

In its sample, this clone was seen a few times. The chain has TRBV7-9 and TRBJ2-1; 7 nucleotides match TRBD2. Germline CDR1 SEHNR, CDR2 FQNEAQ (reference sequence). The V and J ends lost 3 bases and 7 bases, in that order; junction bases with no gene match: 6. The CDR3 covers 14 residues. This CDR3 reads CASSFQGGMNEQFF. The CDR3 bases are TGTGCCAGCAGCTTCCAGGGAGGGATGAATGAGCAGTTCTTC.

This clone was seen a single time. The genes are TRBV7-2 and TRBJ2-2; D may be TRBD1 (6 bases). CDR3 length equals 12 residues. Trimming removed 5 bases at V and 6 bases at J, with 7 bases between. In germline, CDR1 is SGHTA, CDR2 FQGNSA. CDR3 sequence (DNA): TGTGCCAGCAGCCACAGGGCCGGGGAGCTGTTTTTT. Translated, it gives CASSHRAGELFF.

This chain uses TRBV19 with TRBJ1-5, with a weak D call TRBD1 (6 bases). The CDR3 has 15 amino acids. Trimming stripped 7 bases from V and 5 bases from J, with 18 bases between. The germline gives CDR1 LNHDA, CDR2 SQIVND (reference sequence). The CDR3 coding sequence is TGTGCCAGTATTGAGGCAGGGGAGTTTCATCAGCCCCAGCATTTT. Encoded protein: CASIEAGEFHQPQHF.

V gene TRBV9 combines with J gene TRBJ2-7, with a tentative D call TRBD1 (5 bases). The CDR3 sequence is 14 residues long. Between the trimmed V and J ends, which lost 3 bases and 9 bases, there was a span of 19 bases. Germline loops: CDR1 SGDLS, CDR2 YYNGEE. As DNA, the CDR3 is TGTGCCAGCAGCGCCGACAGTAGTCCCCTAGGGCAGTACTTC. Its translation: CASSADSSPLGQYF.

The chain's CDR3 is CASSECASQGNTIYF. The DNA for the CDR3 is TGCGCCAGCAGTGAGTGCGCGTCTCAAGGAAACACCATATATTTT. This chain joins TRBV10-1 and TRBJ1-3; D unclear. CDR1 WNHNN and CDR2 SYGVQD come from the germline V gene (reference sequence). This CDR3 has 15 residues. V was clipped by 1 base and J by 4 bases, with 11 bases between them.

This sequence joins TRBV9 and TRBJ2-7, with D perhaps matching TRBD2 (5 bases). CDR1 and CDR2 (germline): SGDLS, YYNGEE. V lost 0 bases and J lost 0, with 10 bases in between. The CDR3 contains 15 residues. The CDR3 DNA follows: TGTGCCAGCAGCGTAGGTGTAGCGCCCTCCTACGAGCAGTACTTC. This codes for CASSVGVAPSYEQYF.

The rearrangement joins TRBV2 to TRBJ2-2, with D unresolved. This CDR3 is 14 amino acids long. V was pared by 5 bases and J by 3 bases, with 10 bases between. Germline V lookup: CDR1 SNHLY, CDR2 FYNNEI. In DNA, the CDR3 is TGTGCCAGCAGTTCGAATCGGGACACCGGGGAGCTGTTTTTT. Its translation is CASSSNRDTGELFF.

The rearrangement joins TRBV4-2 to TRBJ1-1; D is possibly TRBD1 (5 bases). Germline V gene sequence: CDR1 LGHNA, CDR2 YNFKEQ. V gave up 1 base and J gave up 10 bases, with 13 bases separating them. CDR3 length equals 13 residues. The CDR3 region has the DNA TGTGCCAGCAGCCAAGCCCCTGGGGCCGGAGCTTTCTTT. This sequence encodes CASSQAPGAGAFF.

The chain uses TRBV11-2 and TRBJ2-7; maybe TRBD1 (6 bases). CDR3 length: 19 residues. The V gene lost 5 bases and the J gene lost 0 bases, with 26 bases spanning the gap. CDR1 is SGHAT, CDR2 FQNNGV, per germline. In nucleotides, the CDR3 is TGTGCCAGCAGCCCGCTAGCAGGGGCAGATCCCCATAGCTCCTACGAGCAGTACTTC. It codes for CASSPLAGADPHSSYEQYF. The whole variable domain, filled in from reference TRBV11-2 and TRBJ2-7, reads EAGVAQSPRYKIIEKRQSVAFWCNPISGHATLYWYQQILGQGPKLLIQFQNNGVVDDSQLPKDRFSAERLKGVDSTLKIQPAKLEDSAVYLCASSPLAGADPHSSYEQYFGPGTRLTVT.

This chain joins TRBV5-1 and TRBJ2-3; D perhaps matches TRBD2 (5 bases). The CDR3 totals 15 residues. Germline loops: CDR1 SGHRS, CDR2 YFSETQ. V lost 4 bases and J 5 bases, leaving 17 bases between the germline ends. CDR3 coding DNA: TGCGCCAGCAGCCCCGTCCGGAGAGAGGGAGATACGCAGTATTTT. Its translation is CASSPVRREGDTQYF.

The rearrangement uses TRBV12-3 or TRBV12-4 and TRBJ2-7; D remains unclear. The V gene lost 4 bases and the J gene lost 0 bases, with 7 bases spanning the gap. This CDR3 spans 13 amino acids. In DNA form, the CDR3 reads TGTGCCAGCAGTTCCACCACCTCCTACGAGCAGTACTTC. Translation: CASSSTTSYEQYF.

V and J are TRBV9 and TRBJ1-2, with 11 bases that match TRBD1. CDR3 length: 14 amino acids. J gave up 6 bases and V 2 bases, and 3 bases lay outside the gene matches. Per the germline V gene, CDR1 is SGDLS and CDR2 is YYNGEE. The CDR3 region is CASSVTDRGHGYTF. For the CDR3, the DNA is TGTGCCAGCAGCGTGACGGACAGGGGGCATGGCTACACCTTC. The full variable domain, in which reference TRBV9 and TRBJ1-2 provide the parts outside the CDR3, is DSGVTQTPKHLITATGQRVTLRCSPRSGDLSVYWYQQSLDQGLQFLIQYYNGEERAKGNILERFSAQQFPDLHSELNLSSLELGDSALYFCASSVTDRGHGYTFGSGTRLTVV.